This TCR beta chain appears in the sequencing data of a study of T cell responses to AZD1222 COVID-19 vaccine. With respect to this clone: The antigen remains unidentified.

Study-level points and caveats: Sampling that yielded the repertoires occurred only after the peak T cell response. Nearly half of the spike-specific TCRs reportedly recognize variant regions that carry no mutations. Dominant CD4 TCR responses targeted spike regions 160-218 and 743-854. Clonal diversity was possibly underestimated, and white British individuals and females predominated among donors.

The repertoire was sequenced with immunoSEQ multiplex PCR; TCRdb's copy has only in-frame clones and lacks some. The table lists tens of thousands of clones, over 75% of them singletons, with approximately 10% in the top ten. The CDR3 has 15 residues. From germline, CDR1 is SGHKS and CDR2 YYEKEE (reference sequence). V lost 4 bases to trimming and J lost 3 bases; unmatched junction nucleotides: 7. The source of this sequence is an adult in good health. The V call is TRBV5-5, the J call TRBJ1-3; the match to TRBD1 covers 7 bases. Sequencing was performed on peripheral blood, taken on day 0 of AZD1222 vaccination. The CDR3 DNA is TGTGCCAGCAGCGAACTGACAGGGAGTGGAAACACCATATATTTT. Residues: CASSELTGSGNTIYF.